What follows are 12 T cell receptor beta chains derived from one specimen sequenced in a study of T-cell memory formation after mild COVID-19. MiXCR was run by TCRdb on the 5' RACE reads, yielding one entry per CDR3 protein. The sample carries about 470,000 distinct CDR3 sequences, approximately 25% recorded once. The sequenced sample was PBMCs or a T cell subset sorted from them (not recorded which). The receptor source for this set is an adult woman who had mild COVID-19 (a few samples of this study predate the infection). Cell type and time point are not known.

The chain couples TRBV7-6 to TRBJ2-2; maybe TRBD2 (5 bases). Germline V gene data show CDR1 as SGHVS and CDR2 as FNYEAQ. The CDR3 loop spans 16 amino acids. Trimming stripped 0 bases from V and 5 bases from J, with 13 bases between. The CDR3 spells CASSLAPGEGTGELFF. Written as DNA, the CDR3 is TGTGCCAGCAGCTTAGCGCCCGGGGAAGGGACCGGGGAGCTGTTTTTT.

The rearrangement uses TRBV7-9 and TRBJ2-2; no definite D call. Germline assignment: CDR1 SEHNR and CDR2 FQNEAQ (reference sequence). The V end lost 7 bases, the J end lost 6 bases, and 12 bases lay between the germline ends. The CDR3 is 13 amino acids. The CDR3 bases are TGTGCCAGCATCCCGCCCCGCGCCGGGGAGCTGTTTTTT. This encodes CASIPPRAGELFF. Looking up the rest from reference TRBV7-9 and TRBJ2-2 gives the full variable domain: DTGVSQNPRHKITKRGQNVTFRCDPISEHNRLYWYRQTLGQGPEFLTYFQNEAQLEKSRLLSDRFSAERPKGSFSTLEIQRTEQGDSAMYLCASIPPRAGELFFGEGSRLTVL.

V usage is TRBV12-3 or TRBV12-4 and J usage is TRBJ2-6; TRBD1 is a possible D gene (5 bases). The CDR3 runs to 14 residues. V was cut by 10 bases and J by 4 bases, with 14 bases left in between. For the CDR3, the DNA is TGTGCCACCCGTGGGGCATCAGGGGCCAACGTCCTGACTTTC. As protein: CATRGASGANVLTF.

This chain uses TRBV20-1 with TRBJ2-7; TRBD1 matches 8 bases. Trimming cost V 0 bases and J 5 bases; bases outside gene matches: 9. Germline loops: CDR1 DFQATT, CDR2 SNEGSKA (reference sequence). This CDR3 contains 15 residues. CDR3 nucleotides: TGCAGTGCTAGAGATCCGACAGGGGCCAGGGACGAGCAGTACTTC. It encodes CSARDPTGARDEQYF.

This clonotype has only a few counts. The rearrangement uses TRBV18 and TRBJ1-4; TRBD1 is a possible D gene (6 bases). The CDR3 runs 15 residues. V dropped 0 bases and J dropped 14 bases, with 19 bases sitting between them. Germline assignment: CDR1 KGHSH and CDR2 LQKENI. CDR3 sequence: CASSPPHREFMGLFF. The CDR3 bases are TGTGCCAGCTCACCACCGCACAGGGAATTCATGGGCCTGTTTTTT.

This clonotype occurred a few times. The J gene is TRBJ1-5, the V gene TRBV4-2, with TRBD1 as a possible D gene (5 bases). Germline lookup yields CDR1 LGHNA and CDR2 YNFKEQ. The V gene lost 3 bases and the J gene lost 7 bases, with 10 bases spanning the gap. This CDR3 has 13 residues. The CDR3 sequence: CASSQGLNQPQHF. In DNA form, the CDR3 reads TGTGCCAGCAGCCAGGGGCTAAACCAGCCCCAGCATTTT.

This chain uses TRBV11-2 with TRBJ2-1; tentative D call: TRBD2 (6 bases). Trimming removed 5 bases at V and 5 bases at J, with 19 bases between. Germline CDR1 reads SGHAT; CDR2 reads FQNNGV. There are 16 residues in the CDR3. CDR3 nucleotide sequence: TGTGCCAGCAGCGATACGGGTCGGGGGAGGCACAATGAGCAGTTCTTC. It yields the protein CASSDTGRGRHNEQFF.

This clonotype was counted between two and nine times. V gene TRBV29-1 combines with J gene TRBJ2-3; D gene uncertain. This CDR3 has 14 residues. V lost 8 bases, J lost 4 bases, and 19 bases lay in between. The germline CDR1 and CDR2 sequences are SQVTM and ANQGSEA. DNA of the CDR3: TGCAGCCTCCAGGAAGGGTTCATGGCAGATACGCAGTATTTT. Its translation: CSLQEGFMADTQYF.

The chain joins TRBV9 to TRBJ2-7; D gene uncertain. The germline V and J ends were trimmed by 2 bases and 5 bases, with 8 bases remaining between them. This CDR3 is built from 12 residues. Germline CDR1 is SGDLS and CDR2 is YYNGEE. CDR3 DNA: TGTGCCAGCAGCGTTGCGTCCCACGAGCAGTACTTC. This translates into CASSVASHEQYF.

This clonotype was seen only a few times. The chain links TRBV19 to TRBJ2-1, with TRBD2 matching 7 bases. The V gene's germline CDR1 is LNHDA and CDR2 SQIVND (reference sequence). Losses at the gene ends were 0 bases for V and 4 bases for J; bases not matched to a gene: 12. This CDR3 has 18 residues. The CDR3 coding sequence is TGTGCCAGTAGTATAGAAGCTCGGAGACTAGCTGGGTACAATGAGCAGTTCTTC. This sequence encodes CASSIEARRLAGYNEQFF.

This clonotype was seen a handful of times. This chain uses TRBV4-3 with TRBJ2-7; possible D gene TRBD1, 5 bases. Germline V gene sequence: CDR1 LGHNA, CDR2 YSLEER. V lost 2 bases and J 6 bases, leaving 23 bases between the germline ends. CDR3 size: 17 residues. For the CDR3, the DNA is TGCGCCAGCAGCCAAAATGTCCCGGTGCAGGGATATGGCGAGCAGTACTTC. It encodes CASSQNVPVQGYGEQYF.

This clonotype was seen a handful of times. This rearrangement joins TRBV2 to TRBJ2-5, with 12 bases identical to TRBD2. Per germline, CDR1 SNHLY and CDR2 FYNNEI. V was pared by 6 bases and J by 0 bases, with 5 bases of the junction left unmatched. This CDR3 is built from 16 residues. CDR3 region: CASRKGLAGDQETQYF. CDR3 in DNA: TGTGCCAGCAGGAAGGGACTAGCGGGCGACCAAGAGACCCAGTACTTC.